Below are 13 T cell receptor beta chains sequenced from a single sample in a study of T cells in Graves' hyperthyroidism and ophthalmopathy. Researchers amplified the TCR beta CDR3 regions from RNA transcripts. The HTBI primer set drove a first-round RT-PCR of the TCR CDR3. TCRdb analysed the multiplex PCR reads with MiXCR anew, one entry per CDR3 protein. The sample shows 350,000 to 400,000 distinct CDR3 sequences, about 18% of them seen only once. The sample consisted of blood. The receptors stem from a woman aged 18-29 years with Graves' hyperthyroidism.

At least ten counts were recorded for this clonotype. V usage is TRBV5-5 and J usage is TRBJ1-2, with TRBD1 identical over 7 bases. V lost 3 bases, J lost 5 bases, and 13 bases stayed unmatched. The CDR3 totals 16 residues. The germline gives CDR1 SGHKS, CDR2 YYEKEE (reference sequence). The CDR3 DNA follows: TGTGCCAGCAGCTCTTTGGGACAGCTTAATTTTTATGGCTACACCTTC. Translating it yields CASSSLGQLNFYGYTF.

In this sample, this clonotype turned up many times. V usage is TRBV28 and J usage is TRBJ1-5, with TRBD1 as a possible D gene (6 bases). This CDR3 region has 13 residues. Germline V gene sequence: CDR1 MDHEN, CDR2 SYDVKM. CDR3 residues: CVVVGDTNQPQHF. Here the CDR3 DNA reads TGTGTCGTTGTTGGGGACACCAATCAGCCCCAGCATTTT.

This clonotype has a count of ten or more. The rearrangement uses TRBV15 and TRBJ1-5, with D possibly being TRBD1 (5 bases). Germline V CDR1 and CDR2: LNHNV, YYDKDF (reference sequence). This CDR3 is built from 17 residues. V was clipped by 5 bases and J by 0 bases, with 17 bases between them. The CDR3 is CATSPRTGVSSNQPQHF. Written as DNA, the CDR3 is TGTGCCACCAGCCCCCGGACGGGGGTCTCTAGCAATCAGCCCCAGCATTTT.

This clonotype came up many times. V and J are TRBV19 and TRBJ1-2, with 9 bases fitting TRBD1. J was trimmed by 7 bases and V by 8 bases; bases with no gene match: 5. Germline CDR1 is LNHDA and CDR2 is SQIVND (reference sequence). The CDR3 runs 12 residues. CDR3 residues: CASHGQGLGYTF. DNA of the CDR3: TGTGCCAGTCACGGACAGGGGCTTGGCTACACCTTC.

J is TRBJ1-1 and V is TRBV6-5, with a tentative D call TRBD1 (6 bases). Germline V gene data show CDR1 as MNHEY and CDR2 as SVGAGI. V lost 2 bases and J lost 5, with 15 bases in between. The CDR3 is made up of 15 amino acids. This CDR3 reads CASSYTSRGETEAFF. CDR3 DNA: TGTGCCAGCAGTTACACTTCCAGGGGTGAAACTGAAGCTTTCTTT.

This clonotype was seen ten or more times. The chain uses TRBV12-3 or TRBV12-4 and TRBJ2-5, with 7 nucleotides matching TRBD1. The V gene end was trimmed by 4 bases and the J gene end by 9 bases; junction bases not matched to a gene: 11. CDR3 length equals 14 residues. This CDR3 is CASSYRGGDEAQYF. In nucleotides, the CDR3 is TGTGCCAGCAGTTACAGGGGTGGCGATGAGGCCCAGTACTTC.

Concerning this clonotype: A much larger clone differs by one base, so this may be a read error. The genes are TRBV5-1 and TRBJ1-6; possibly TRBD1 for D (5 bases). Germline-derived CDR1 and CDR2 are SGHRS and YFSETQ. V was cut by 0 bases and J by 11 bases, with 24 bases left in between. CDR3 size: 18 residues. CDR3 coding DNA: TGCGCCAGCAGCTTGGTCCCTCCCCGGTCAGGGAGCTTCGCACCCCTCCACTTT. This gives the protein CASSLVPPRSGSFAPLHF.

The chain uses TRBV5-1 and TRBJ2-7; D may be TRBD1 or TRBD2 (7 bases each). CDR3 length equals 14 residues. CDR1 and CDR2 from the germline V gene are SGHRS and YFSETQ. Between the trimmed V and J ends, which lost 4 bases and 3 bases, there was a span of 14 bases. In DNA, the CDR3 is TGCGCCAGCAGCCGGGGGGACAGCTACTACGAGCAGTACTTC. This translates into CASSRGDSYYEQYF.

This clonotype was picked up many times. The chain uses TRBV6-1 and TRBJ1-1; TRBD1 aligns across 9 bases. V gave up 6 bases and J gave up 3 bases; unmatched junction bases: 8. Germline lookup yields CDR1 MNHNS and CDR2 SASEGT. The CDR3 consists of 15 residues. CDR3 in amino acids: CASSDGGDRDTEAFF. The DNA of the CDR3 is TGTGCCAGCAGCGATGGTGGGGACAGGGACACTGAAGCTTTCTTT.

This clonotype came up many times. This chain links TRBV9 with TRBJ1-2; no firm D call. V was clipped by 2 bases and J by 4 bases, with 9 bases between them. The germline CDR1 and CDR2 sequences are SGDLS and YYNGEE. The CDR3 is made up of 13 amino acids. The CDR3 reads CASSVDSGYGYTF. In nucleotides, the CDR3 is TGTGCCAGCAGCGTGGACTCTGGCTATGGCTACACCTTC.

This clonotype appeared many times. This sequence joins TRBV12-3 or TRBV12-4 and TRBJ1-2, with D hard to call. Trimming stripped 5 bases from V and 8 bases from J, with 15 bases between. This CDR3 has 13 residues. The DNA of the CDR3 is TGTGCCAGCAGTCCGCGCCCGGGAGGGGGCTACACCTTC. It yields the protein CASSPRPGGGYTF.

This clonotype has at least ten counts. The J gene is TRBJ1-1, the V gene TRBV5-1, with D uncertain. Germline lookup yields CDR1 SGHRS and CDR2 YFSETQ. V lost 7 bases and J lost 0, with 10 bases in between. CDR3 length: 13 amino acids. The CDR3 coding sequence is TGCGCCAGCCGATCCGGGGTGAACACTGAAGCTTTCTTT. Its protein is CASRSGVNTEAFF.

Many counts were recorded for this clonotype. The chain recombines TRBV20-1 with TRBJ2-5; TRBD2 matches at 13 bases. Germline V gene sequence: CDR1 DFQATT, CDR2 SNEGSKA (reference sequence). The CDR3 loop spans 15 amino acids. Trimming took 5 bases from V and 5 from J; bases not matched to a gene: 8. The CDR3 loop is CSAPTSGGAWETQYF. DNA for the CDR3: TGCAGTGCTCCCACTAGCGGGGGGGCTTGGGAGACCCAGTACTTC.